The 27 T cell receptor beta chains listed next were all sequenced from one sample in a study of T cells after yellow fever vaccination. A single record per CDR3 protein comes from TCRdb applying MiXCR to the 5' RACE reads. The sample carries some 560,000 distinct CDR3 sequences, approximately 16% recorded once. This specimen consisted of PBMCs, obtained 4 to 5 days after the first yellow fever vaccination. The receptors derive from a man aged 18 to 29 who received the YFV17D yellow fever vaccine.

This clonotype came up a few times. The chain couples TRBV28 to TRBJ2-2; D possibly corresponds to TRBD2 (5 bases). Trimming removed 8 bases from V and 2 bases from J, with 9 bases in between. Germline loops: CDR1 MDHEN, CDR2 SYDVKM. The CDR3 is made up of 13 amino acids. The CDR3 DNA reads as TGTGCCAGCCGTCCGGGAAACACCGGGGAGCTGTTTTTT. It codes for CASRPGNTGELFF.

The J gene is TRBJ1-6, the V gene TRBV4-1; 8 bases are shared with TRBD1. J was trimmed by 8 bases and V by 1 base; bases with no gene match: 4. Germline V CDR1 and CDR2: MGHRA, YSYEKL. CDR3 length: 15 amino acids. The CDR3 DNA reads TGCGCCAGCAGCCAAGGAGACAGGGGTGATTCACCCCTCCACTTT. Its translation is CASSQGDRGDSPLHF.

This chain joins TRBV2 and TRBJ2-1, with D possibly being TRBD1 (5 bases). The CDR3 is 15 residues long. The germline gives CDR1 SNHLY, CDR2 FYNNEI. V gave up 6 bases and J gave up 5 bases, with 17 bases separating them. As DNA, the CDR3 is TGTGCCAGCAGGGAGACAGTCTGGACGGACAATGAGCAGTTCTTC. Translated, it gives CASRETVWTDNEQFF.

The chain is built from TRBV9 and TRBJ1-1; D not certain. The CDR3 consists of 15 residues. V lost 2 bases and J lost 3, with 14 bases in between. Germline V gene data show CDR1 as SGDLS and CDR2 as YYNGEE. The CDR3 region is CASSVYETLYTEAFF. The CDR3 nucleotides are TGTGCCAGCAGCGTGTATGAGACACTTTACACTGAAGCTTTCTTT.

There are a few counts of this clonotype. This sequence joins TRBV9 and TRBJ1-1; 7 nucleotides align to TRBD1. V lost 0 bases, J lost 7 bases, and 9 bases stayed unmatched. CDR1 and CDR2 from the germline V gene are SGDLS and YYNGEE. The CDR3 runs 15 residues. CDR3 region: CASSVGNERQGEAFF. CDR3 in DNA: TGTGCCAGCAGCGTAGGAAACGAGCGACAGGGTGAAGCTTTCTTT. Full variable domain (outside the CDR3, taken from reference TRBV9 and TRBJ1-1): DSGVTQTPKHLITATGQRVTLRCSPRSGDLSVYWYQQSLDQGLQFLIQYYNGEERAKGNILERFSAQQFPDLHSELNLSSLELGDSALYFCASSVGNERQGEAFFGQGTRLTVV.

This clonotype has a handful of counts. The CDR3 nucleotides are TGTGCCTGGATTATGCAGGCGCGCACTGAAGCTTTCTTT. Protein product: CAWIMQARTEAFF. The chain is built from TRBV30 and TRBJ1-1; unclear D gene. The CDR3 runs to 13 residues. V was cut by 4 bases and J by 4 bases, with 13 bases left in between. Germline V gene sequence: CDR1 GTSNPN, CDR2 SVGIG (reference sequence). Based on the CDR3 plus reference TRBV30 and TRBJ1-1, the full variable domain is SQTIHQWPATLVQPVGSPLSLECTVEGTSNPNLYWYRQAAGRGLQLLFYSVGIGQISSEVPQNLSASRPQDRQFILSSKKLLLSDSGFYLCAWIMQARTEAFFGQGTRLTVV.

J is TRBJ1-5 and V is TRBV5-1; TRBD1 aligns across 9 bases. The CDR3 loop spans 15 amino acids. Germline-derived CDR1 and CDR2 are SGHRS and YFSETQ. Trimming took 4 bases from V and 4 from J; bases not matched to a gene: 6. The CDR3 sequence is CASSTTGTGNQPQHF. The DNA of the CDR3 is TGCGCCAGCAGCACGACCGGGACAGGGAATCAGCCCCAGCATTTT.

This clonotype was seen a few times. CDR3 region: CASSYPSPTGSQGGTQYF. CDR3 coding DNA: TGTGCCAGCAGTTACCCTTCCCCCACCGGGAGCCAAGGGGGGACCCAGTACTTC. The J gene is TRBJ2-5, the V gene TRBV6-2 or TRBV6-3; D possibly matches TRBD1 or TRBD2 (6 bases each). V was shortened by 2 bases and J by 7 bases, with 26 bases between the two germline ends. The CDR3 is 18 amino acids. Looked up from germline, CDR1 is MNHEY and CDR2 is SVGEGT.

The V and J genes are TRBV12-3 or TRBV12-4 and TRBJ1-3; D is perhaps TRBD1 (5 bases). Trimming pared 7 bases from V and 2 bases from J, leaving 12 bases between. This CDR3 contains 14 residues. CDR3 coding DNA: TGTGCCAGCAACCCTGGGGCAGCTGGAAACACCATATATTTT. This sequence encodes CASNPGAAGNTIYF.

This clonotype was counted only a few times. V usage is TRBV7-3 and J usage is TRBJ2-1; TRBD2 agrees at 8 bases. Germline lookup yields CDR1 SGHTA and CDR2 FQGTGA. The CDR3 contains 15 residues. V lost 3 bases, J lost 4 bases, and 5 bases stayed unmatched. The CDR3: CASSFIAGGYNEQFF. CDR3 bases: TGTGCCAGCAGCTTCATTGCGGGGGGATACAATGAGCAGTTCTTC.

The V gene is TRBV7-2, the J gene TRBJ2-2, with a possible D match to TRBD1 (6 bases). The germline V gene has CDR1 SGHTA and CDR2 FQGNSA. With 0 bases removed from V and 5 bases from J, the gap between germline ends came to 13 bases. CDR3 length: 16 amino acids. The CDR3 DNA reads TGTGCCAGCAGCTTAGCACCGCTCGGACAGACCGGGGAGCTGTTTTTT. Its protein is CASSLAPLGQTGELFF.

This clonotype was seen only once. CDR3 residues: CASSRTSTIADTQYF. The CDR3 DNA reads TGTGCCAGCAGTCGGACTAGCACGATCGCAGATACGCAGTATTTT. The chain is built from TRBV7-3 and TRBJ2-3, with 8 positions matching TRBD2. The V gene end was trimmed by 6 bases and the J gene end by 4 bases; junction bases not matched to a gene: 9. The CDR3 sequence is 15 residues long. Germline CDR1 SGHTA, CDR2 FQGTGA.

The chain recombines TRBV9 with TRBJ1-6; D may be TRBD1 (5 bases). V was cut by 0 bases and J by 12 bases, with 10 bases left in between. In germline, CDR1 is SGDLS, CDR2 YYNGEE. The CDR3 is 13 amino acids. The CDR3 DNA follows: TGTGCCAGCAGCGTAGAAGTTGGGGGACCCCTCCACTTT. This sequence encodes CASSVEVGGPLHF.

This clonotype was detected only a few times. The chain employs TRBV28 and TRBJ2-7, with a possible D match to TRBD1 (5 bases). Trimming pared 3 bases from V and 3 bases from J, leaving 9 bases between. The CDR3 is made up of 13 amino acids. Germline V lookup: CDR1 MDHEN, CDR2 SYDVKM. CDR3 loop: CASSLTERYEQYF. The DNA of the CDR3 is TGTGCCAGCAGTTTGACAGAGCGCTACGAGCAGTACTTC.

This clonotype has only a few counts. The V call is TRBV7-3, the J call TRBJ2-1; a possible D gene is TRBD1 (8 bases). The V gene lost 6 bases and the J gene lost 7 bases, with 13 bases spanning the gap. Germline V gene data show CDR1 as SGHTA and CDR2 as FQGTGA. The CDR3 runs 13 residues. The CDR3 DNA reads TGTGCCAGCAGGCCACAGGGGGGGAATGAGCAGTTCTTC. Residues: CASRPQGGNEQFF.

This sequence joins TRBV3-1 and TRBJ2-5; the D gene is possibly TRBD2 (6 bases). Trimming pared 1 base from V and 4 bases from J, leaving 7 bases between. The CDR3 has 13 residues. Germline CDR1 LGHDT, CDR2 YNNKEL (reference sequence). This CDR3 reads CASSQGGIETQYF. Here the CDR3 DNA reads TGTGCCAGCAGCCAAGGCGGGATAGAGACCCAGTACTTC.

This sequence joins TRBV4-2 and TRBJ2-3, with TRBD2 matching over 7 bases. From germline, CDR1 is LGHNA and CDR2 YNFKEQ. V lost 3 bases to trimming and J lost 0 bases; unmatched junction nucleotides: 9. The CDR3 covers 17 residues. The CDR3 sequence is CASSHTSRAGSTDTQYF. CDR3 nucleotide sequence: TGTGCCAGCAGCCACACATCCAGAGCGGGGAGCACAGATACGCAGTATTTT.

There are many counts of this clonotype. The chain carries TRBV7-9 and TRBJ2-1; TRBD2 matches at 10 bases. The CDR3 is 14 amino acids. Germline assignment: CDR1 SEHNR and CDR2 FQNEAQ (reference sequence). Germline trimming cut 3 bases from V and 10 bases from J; bases unmatched to any gene: 6. For the CDR3, the DNA is TGTGCCAGCAGCTTTGGAACTAGCGGGGACGAGCAGTTCTTC. This codes for CASSFGTSGDEQFF.

Comments on this clonotype: A read error likely explains this, since a far larger clone differs by one base. V is TRBV24-1 and J is TRBJ2-1, with D unresolved. Germline CDR1 reads KGHDR; CDR2 reads SFDVKD. This CDR3 comprises 11 residues. V shed 6 bases and J shed 4 bases, with 3 bases lying between them. The CDR3 spells CATSLYNEQFF. DNA for the CDR3: TGTGCCACCAGTTTATACAATGAGCAGTTCTTC.

This clonotype was picked up many times. The CDR3 is CASSQALTGAYEQYF. The CDR3 DNA follows: TGCGCCAGCAGCCAAGCCTTGACGGGAGCCTACGAGCAGTACTTC. The chain is built from TRBV4-3 and TRBJ2-7, with TRBD2 as a possible D gene (6 bases). CDR1 and CDR2 from the germline V gene are LGHNA and YSLEER. The CDR3 is 15 residues long. The V end was cut by 1 base, the J end by 2 bases, with 12 bases between.

This clonotype was observed a few times. The V and J genes are TRBV7-2 and TRBJ1-1; D remains unclear. CDR1 SGHTA and CDR2 FQGNSA come from the germline V gene. The length of the CDR3 is 15 residues. V was shortened by 5 bases and J by 11 bases, with 24 bases between the two germline ends. CDR3 sequence reads: CASSVWSHPNNGAFF. Written as DNA, the CDR3 is TGTGCCAGCAGCGTCTGGAGCCACCCCAATAACGGGGCTTTCTTT.

The chain uses TRBV10-3 and TRBJ1-1; D may be TRBD1 (6 bases). Looked up from germline, CDR1 is ENHRY and CDR2 is SYGVKD. V was cut by 10 bases and J by 2 bases, with 14 bases left in between. This CDR3 is 13 amino acids long. CDR3 loop: CATMTGENTEAFF. In DNA form, the CDR3 reads TGTGCCACCATGACAGGAGAAAACACTGAAGCTTTCTTT.

This clonotype has just a few counts. The rearrangement joins TRBV4-3 to TRBJ1-1; the D gene is possibly TRBD1 (5 bases). Germline V gives CDR1 LGHNA, CDR2 YSLEER. The CDR3 extends over 13 amino acids. The V end lost 0 bases, the J end lost 11 bases, and 13 bases lay between the germline ends. The CDR3 nucleotides are TGCGCCAGCAGCCAAGATTCGCGGGCAGGGGCTTTCTTT. Protein: CASSQDSRAGAFF.

The V call is TRBV4-2, the J call TRBJ2-1; a weak D match, TRBD2 (6 bases). V was clipped by 3 bases and J by 7 bases, with 22 bases between them. The CDR3 contains 17 residues. From germline, CDR1 is LGHNA and CDR2 YNFKEQ. In DNA, the CDR3 is TGTGCCAGCAGCCATGACCCCGGGACTCCCCCTCAAAATGAGCAGTTCTTC. It specifies CASSHDPGTPPQNEQFF.

The chain combines TRBV4-2 with TRBJ1-2; no definite D call. There are 11 residues in the CDR3. Germline values: CDR1 LGHNA, CDR2 YNFKEQ. V lost 3 bases and J lost 10, with 9 bases in between. For the CDR3, the DNA is TGTGCCAGCAGCCAGAGAGAGGACTACACCTTC. Residues: CASSQREDYTF.

V usage is TRBV11-1 and J usage is TRBJ2-3, with 12 bases identical to TRBD2. CDR3 size: 19 residues. V shed 1 base and J 0 bases; nucleotides not matched to a gene: 8. Germline assignment: CDR1 SGHAT and CDR2 FQDESV (reference sequence). The CDR3 nucleotides read TGTGCCAGCAGCTTAGTCTGGACTAGCGGGATTACTAGCACAGATACGCAGTATTTT. Its translation: CASSLVWTSGITSTDTQYF.

The chain links TRBV7-2 to TRBJ1-1; no definite D call. CDR3 size: 15 residues. The V and J ends lost 4 bases and 0 bases respectively, with 12 bases between them. Germline V gene data show CDR1 as SGHTA and CDR2 as FQGNSA. Here the CDR3 reads CASSYPASVNTEAFF. The CDR3 coding sequence is TGTGCCAGCAGCTACCCAGCGAGCGTGAACACTGAAGCTTTCTTT. The variable domain in full, completed from reference TRBV7-2 and TRBJ1-1, reads GAGVSQSPSNKVTEKGKDVELRCDPISGHTALYWYRQSLGQGLEFLIYFQGNSAPDKSGLPSDRFSAERTGGSVSTLTIQRTQQEDSAVYLCASSYPASVNTEAFFGQGTRLTVV.